This T cell receptor beta chain was identified during a study of OX40 agonist ivuxolimab in advanced cancers. Overall study: Patients received ivuxolimab, an agonistic anti-OX40 (CD134) antibody.

Only in-frame clones appear in the TCRdb table, and some are missing; sequencing was by immunoSEQ multiplex PCR. This sample yields about 11,000 clones, of which around 80% are seen a single time; more than 12% belongs to the top ten. Of note for this clone: Its antigen is still unknown.

Trimming removed 0 bases from V and 0 bases from J; junction bases left unmatched: 2. Germline loops: CDR1 LGHNA, CDR2 YNFKEQ. The CDR3 has 16 residues. Study-wide findings and caveats: Low normalized clonal expansion also occurred in some nonresponding patients. Circulating CD4+ and CD8+ T cells showed clonal expansion by week 6 at 0.1 to 3.0 mg/kg.

The TCR comes from an adult with an advanced solid tumor such as melanoma, head and neck, liver or kidney cancer. The rearrangement links TRBV4-2 to TRBJ2-7; 10 bases line up with TRBD2. The sequencing here drew on CD4+ or CD8+ T cells sorted from blood, taken in a trial of the OX40 agonist ivuxolimab. The CDR3 nucleotides are TGTGCCAGCAGCCAAGAGACTAGCGGGCCCTCCTACGAGCAGTACTTC. Translating gives CASSQETSGPSYEQYF.